This T cell receptor beta chain is from a study of CD8 T cells in Susac syndrome. Random hexamers were used to reverse transcribe the RNA input (about 0.45 to 1 ug). A single record per CDR3 protein comes from TCRdb applying MiXCR to the immunoSEQ multiplex PCR reads. The repertoire consists of 400,000 to 550,000 distinct CDR3 sequences, with 75% to 90% occurring once and the leading ten covering about 0.12%. This clonotype was observed a single time. CDR1 and CDR2 (germline): MNHEY, SVGAGI. The CDR3 runs 14 residues. V gave up 3 bases and J gave up 3 bases, with 11 bases separating them. This clonotype was obtained from a human donor with multiple sclerosis. The sample was CD8+ T cells from PBMCs. The chain recombines TRBV6-5 with TRBJ1-1; perhaps TRBD1 as D (5 bases). CDR3 DNA sequence: TGTGCCAGCAGTTATTCGTGGGGGGACACTGAAGCTTTCTTT. It is translated as CASSYSWGDTEAFF.